This TCR beta chain was captured by sequencing in a study of T cell responses to AZD1222 COVID-19 vaccine (dated by TCRdb to about 2021). Background on the whole study: AZD1222 recipients with second doses at about 4 weeks or about 12 weeks were pooled, because spike-specific TCR depth and breadth did not differ between schedules. TCR sequencing covered over 230 trial participants: 200 to 220 given two doses of AZD1222 and 26 given two doses of MenACWY control vaccine. Trial participants were enrolled by age into subgroups of 18-55, 56-69 and 70-plus years, and around 150, 28 and 57 TCR-sequenced participants, respectively, were included in these subgroups.

Broad study findings and their caveats: Vaccine-associated CD4 TCRs spanned the whole spike protein, with dominant responses in regions 160-218 and 743-854. Most participants were white British and females outnumbered males, and the authors suggested that clonal diversity may have been underestimated. In the small 56-69-year group, the increase in depth fell short of significance, most likely because of low power. Reportedly, almost half of the unique spike-specific TCRs recognized epitopes lying outside the regions that are mutated in the B.1.351 and B.1.1.7 variants. Conclusions about previously exposed vaccinees are limited because only 6 or 7 AZD1222 recipients were SARS-CoV-2 seropositive at baseline. Because no samples from the day 14 peak response were available, repertoires could be characterized only after the peak T cell response. A significant rise in spike-specific TCR breadth and depth was observed after two AZD1222 doses relative to day 0 and relative to MenACWY recipients.

The time point label on this specimen signifies: baseline before first vaccination. The vaccinee samples were drawn from two UK trials, COV001 and COV002, one of which was a single-blind randomized controlled phase 2/3 trial testing AZD1222 (ChAdOx1 nCoV-19) in healthy adults. Trial participant PBMC samples were collected at day 0 and day 28 after the second dose for TCRbeta chain sequencing. The CDR3 regions of human TCRbeta chains were subjected to immunosequencing. On the authors' methods: TCRs in the repertoires were matched against a reference library of SARS-CoV-2-specific TCRs that had been generated with the MIRA antigen-specificity platform. Breadth was defined as the fraction of unique TCRs that were SARS-CoV-2-associated. Depth was defined as the fraction of total T cells that were SARS-CoV-2-associated. Using the MIRA data, each spike-specific TCR was mapped to the spike region that the TCR reacts to and placed in a CD4 or CD8 class. Log10-transformed breadth and depth values were compared by one-way ANOVA with Sidak's multiple comparisons tests. This immuneACCESS table, as held by TCRdb, lists in-frame sequences with V and J called but not all clones. Of the missing ones, under half trace to an unresolved V gene in checked studies; the others have no known cause. V and J calls and clone size are copied from that table; D and trimming were computed from the DNA. A total of some 150,000 clones appear in this sample, approximately 90% of them only once. Clones ranked in the top ten supply over 13% of the sample.

The germline V gene gives CDR1 as MDHEN and CDR2 as SYDVKM. The CDR3 has 12 amino acids, counting the end cysteine and phenylalanine. The only DNA kept is the CDR3, 36 bases in frame from the first base. V lost 7 bases and J lost 4 bases; the stretch between them is 10 bases long. This clone is a singleton in its sample. Its recognized antigen is unknown. No qualities accompany the bases; no much larger clone lies one base away. The chain was built from TRBV28 and TRBJ1-2; 6 matching bases give a weak D call of TRBD1. The sequencing used peripheral blood, collected on day 0 of AZD1222 vaccination. The TCR comes from an adult in good health. The CDR3 protein: CASTPRGYGYTF. The sequence in DNA is TGTGCCAGCACCCCCAGGGGCTATGGCTACACCTTC.